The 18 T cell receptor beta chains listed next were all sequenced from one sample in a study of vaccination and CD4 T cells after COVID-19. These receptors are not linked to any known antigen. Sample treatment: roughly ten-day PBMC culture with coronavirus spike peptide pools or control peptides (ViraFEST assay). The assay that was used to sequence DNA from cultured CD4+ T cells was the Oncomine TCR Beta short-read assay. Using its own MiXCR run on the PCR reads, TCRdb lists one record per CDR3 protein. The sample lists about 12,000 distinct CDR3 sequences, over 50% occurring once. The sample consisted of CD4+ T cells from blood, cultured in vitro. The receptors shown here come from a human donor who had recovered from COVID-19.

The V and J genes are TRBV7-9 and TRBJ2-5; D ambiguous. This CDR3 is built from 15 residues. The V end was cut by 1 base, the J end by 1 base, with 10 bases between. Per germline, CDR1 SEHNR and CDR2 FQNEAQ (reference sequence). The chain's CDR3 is CASSLEGIGQETQYF. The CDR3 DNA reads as TGTGCCAGCAGCTTAGAAGGAATCGGCCAAGAGACCCAGTACTTC.

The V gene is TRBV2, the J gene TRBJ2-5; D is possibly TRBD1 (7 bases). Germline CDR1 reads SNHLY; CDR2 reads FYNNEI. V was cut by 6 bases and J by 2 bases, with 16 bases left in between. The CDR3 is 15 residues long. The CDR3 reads CASRAAQGGQETQYF. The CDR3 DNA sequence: TGTGCCAGCAGGGCTGCCCAGGGGGGACAAGAGACCCAGTACTTC.

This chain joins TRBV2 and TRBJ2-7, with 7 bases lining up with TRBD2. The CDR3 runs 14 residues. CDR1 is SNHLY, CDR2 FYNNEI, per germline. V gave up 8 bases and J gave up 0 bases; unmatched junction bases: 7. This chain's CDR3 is CASGLRGDSYEQYF. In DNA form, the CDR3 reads TGTGCCAGCGGTCTTCGGGGGGACTCCTACGAGCAGTACTTC.

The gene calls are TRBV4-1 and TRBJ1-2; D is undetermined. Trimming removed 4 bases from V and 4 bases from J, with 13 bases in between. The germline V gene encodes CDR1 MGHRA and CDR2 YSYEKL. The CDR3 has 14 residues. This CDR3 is CASSPGQGGYGYTF. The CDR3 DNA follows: TGCGCCAGCAGCCCCGGGCAAGGAGGCTATGGCTACACCTTC.

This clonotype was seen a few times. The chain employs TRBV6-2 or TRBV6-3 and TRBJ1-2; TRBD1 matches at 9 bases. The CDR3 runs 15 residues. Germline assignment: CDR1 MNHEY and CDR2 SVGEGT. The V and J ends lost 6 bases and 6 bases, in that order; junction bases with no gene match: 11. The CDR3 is CASSRSGTGTDGYTF. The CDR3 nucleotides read TGTGCCAGCAGCCGATCCGGGACAGGGACTGATGGCTACACCTTC.

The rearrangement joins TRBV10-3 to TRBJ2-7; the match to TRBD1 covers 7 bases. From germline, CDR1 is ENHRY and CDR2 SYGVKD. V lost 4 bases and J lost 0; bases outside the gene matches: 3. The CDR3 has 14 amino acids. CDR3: CAISGQGGSYEQYF. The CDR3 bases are TGTGCCATCAGTGGACAGGGTGGCTCCTACGAGCAGTACTTC.

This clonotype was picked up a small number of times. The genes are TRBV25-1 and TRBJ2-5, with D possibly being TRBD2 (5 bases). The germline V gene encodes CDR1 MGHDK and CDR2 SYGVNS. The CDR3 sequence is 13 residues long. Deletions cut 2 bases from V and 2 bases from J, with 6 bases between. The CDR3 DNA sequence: TGTGCCAGCAGTGAACCGGGACAAGAGACCCAGTACTTC. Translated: CASSEPGQETQYF.

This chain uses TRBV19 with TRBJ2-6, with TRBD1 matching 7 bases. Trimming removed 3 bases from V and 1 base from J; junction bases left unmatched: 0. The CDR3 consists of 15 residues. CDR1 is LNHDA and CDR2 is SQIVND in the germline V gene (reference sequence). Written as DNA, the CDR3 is TGTGCCAGTAGTATGACAGGGTCTGGGGCCAACGTCCTGACTTTC. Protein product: CASSMTGSGANVLTF. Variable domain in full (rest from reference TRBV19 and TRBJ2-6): DGGITQSPKYLFRKEGQNVTLSCEQNLNHDAMYWYRQDPGQGLRLIYYSQIVNDFQKGDIAEGYSVSREKKESFPLTVTSAQKNPTAFYLCASSMTGSGANVLTFGAGSRLTVL.

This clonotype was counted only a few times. CDR3 DNA: TGTGCCAGCCTAACCTCATCAGGGAAGGTCGTCGATCAGCCCCAGCATTTT. Amino acid sequence: CASLTSSGKVVDQPQHF. The V call is TRBV6-1, the J call TRBJ1-5; perhaps TRBD1 as D (5 bases). Germline lookup yields CDR1 MNHNS and CDR2 SASEGT. CDR3 length: 17 residues. V was cut by 8 bases and J by 5 bases, with 25 bases left in between.

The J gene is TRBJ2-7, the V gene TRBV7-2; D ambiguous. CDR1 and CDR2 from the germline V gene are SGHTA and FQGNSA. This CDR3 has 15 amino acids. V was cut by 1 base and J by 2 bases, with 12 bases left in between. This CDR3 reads CASSLGYDGTYEQYF. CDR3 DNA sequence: TGTGCCAGCAGCTTAGGATATGACGGAACCTACGAGCAGTACTTC.

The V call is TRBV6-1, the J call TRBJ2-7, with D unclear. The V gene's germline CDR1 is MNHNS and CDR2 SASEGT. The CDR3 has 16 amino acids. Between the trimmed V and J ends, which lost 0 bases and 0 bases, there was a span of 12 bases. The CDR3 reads CASSEAVLPSSYEQYF. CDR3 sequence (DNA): TGTGCCAGCAGTGAAGCCGTTCTGCCGAGCTCCTACGAGCAGTACTTC.

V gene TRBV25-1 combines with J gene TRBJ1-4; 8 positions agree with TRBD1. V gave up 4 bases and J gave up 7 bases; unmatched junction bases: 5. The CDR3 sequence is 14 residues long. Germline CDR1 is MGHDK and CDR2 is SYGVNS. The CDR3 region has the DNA TGTGCCAGCAGTGGCAGGGGGCTAGGTGAAAAACTGTTTTTT. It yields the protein CASSGRGLGEKLFF.

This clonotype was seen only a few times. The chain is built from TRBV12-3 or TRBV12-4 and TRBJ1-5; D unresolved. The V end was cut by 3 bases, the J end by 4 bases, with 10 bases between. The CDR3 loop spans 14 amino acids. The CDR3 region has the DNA TGTGCCAGCAGTTTTTCCAGGCGGAATCAGCCCCAGCATTTT. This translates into CASSFSRRNQPQHF.

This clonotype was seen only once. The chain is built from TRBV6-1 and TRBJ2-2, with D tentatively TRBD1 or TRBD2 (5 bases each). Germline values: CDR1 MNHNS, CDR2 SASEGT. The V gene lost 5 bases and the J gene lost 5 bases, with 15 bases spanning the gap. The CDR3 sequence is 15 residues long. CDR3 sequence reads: CASSPRDPGTGELFF. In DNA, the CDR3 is TGTGCCAGCAGTCCGAGGGACCCGGGAACCGGGGAGCTGTTTTTT.

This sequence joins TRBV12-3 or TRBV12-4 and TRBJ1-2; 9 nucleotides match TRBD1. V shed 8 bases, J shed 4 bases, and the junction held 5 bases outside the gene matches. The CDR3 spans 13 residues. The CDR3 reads CASGETGGYGYTF. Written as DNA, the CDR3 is TGTGCCAGCGGGGAGACAGGGGGCTATGGCTACACCTTC.

CDR3 bases: TGCAGTGCTAACCACCGATCTAGCGGGAGTTACGAGCAGTACTTC. This gives the protein CSANHRSSGSYEQYF. The chain couples TRBV20-1 to TRBJ2-7; 10 bases line up with TRBD2. This CDR3 has 15 residues. V lost 4 bases and J lost 4; bases outside the gene matches: 10. CDR1 is DFQATT, CDR2 SNEGSKA, per germline (reference sequence).

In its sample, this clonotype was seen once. CDR3 coding DNA: TGTGCCAGCAGTTTGGCTTTTAGCGGGAGGGTGGACCAGTTCAACAATGAGCAGTTCTTC. Translating it yields CASSLAFSGRVDQFNNEQFF. V and J are TRBV28 and TRBJ2-1, with 11 nucleotides matching TRBD2. Germline lookup yields CDR1 MDHEN and CDR2 SYDVKM. The J segment lost 5 bases and the V segment lost 3 bases, leaving 18 bases of the junction unmatched. The CDR3 covers 20 residues. The full variable domain, in which reference TRBV28 and TRBJ2-1 provide the parts outside the CDR3, is DVKVTQSSRYLVKRTGEKVFLECVQDMDHENMFWYRQDPGLGLRLIYFSYDVKMKEKGDIPEGYSVSREKKERFSLILESASTNQTSMYLCASSLAFSGRVDQFNNEQFFGPGTRLTVL.

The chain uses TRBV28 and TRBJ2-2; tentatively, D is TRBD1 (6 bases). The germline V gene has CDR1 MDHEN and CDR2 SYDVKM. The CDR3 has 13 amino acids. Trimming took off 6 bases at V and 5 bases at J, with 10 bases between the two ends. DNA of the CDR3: TGTGCCAGCAGCCTCGACAGGACCGGGGAGCTGTTTTTT. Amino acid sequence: CASSLDRTGELFF.